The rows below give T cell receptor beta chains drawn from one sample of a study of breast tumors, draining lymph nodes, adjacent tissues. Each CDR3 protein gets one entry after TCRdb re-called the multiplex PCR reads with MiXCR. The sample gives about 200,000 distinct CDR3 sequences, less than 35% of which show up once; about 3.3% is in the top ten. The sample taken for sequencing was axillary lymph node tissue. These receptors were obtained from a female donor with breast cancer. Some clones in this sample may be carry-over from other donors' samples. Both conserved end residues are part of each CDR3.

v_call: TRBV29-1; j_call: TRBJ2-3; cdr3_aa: CSVWQGSFLGDTQYF
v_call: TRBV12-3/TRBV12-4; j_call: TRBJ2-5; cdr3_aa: CATKRQEDTGETQYF
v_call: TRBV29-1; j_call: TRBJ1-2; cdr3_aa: CSVEDPGEGYTF
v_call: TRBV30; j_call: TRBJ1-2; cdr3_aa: CAWRINREGGYTF
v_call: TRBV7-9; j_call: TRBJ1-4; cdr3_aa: CASSSDRSGPREKLFF
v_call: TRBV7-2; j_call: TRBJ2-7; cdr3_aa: CASSRGLAGEQYF
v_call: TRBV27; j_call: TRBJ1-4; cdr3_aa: CASSNRGRNEKLFF
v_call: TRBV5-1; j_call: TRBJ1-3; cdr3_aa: CASSTSGTGGASGNTIYF
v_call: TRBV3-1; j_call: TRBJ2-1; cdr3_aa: CASSQDREGYNEQFF
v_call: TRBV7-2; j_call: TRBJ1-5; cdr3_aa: CASTSLGQPQHF
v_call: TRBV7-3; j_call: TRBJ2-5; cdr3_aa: CASSFPGETQYF
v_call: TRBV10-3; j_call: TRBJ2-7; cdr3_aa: CAISESRGASYEQYF
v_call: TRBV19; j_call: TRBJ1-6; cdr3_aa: CARTPPNSPLHF
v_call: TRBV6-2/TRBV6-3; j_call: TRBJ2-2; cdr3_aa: CASSYYSTGELFF
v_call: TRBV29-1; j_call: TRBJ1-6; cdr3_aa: CSAFRGSTGPNSPLHF
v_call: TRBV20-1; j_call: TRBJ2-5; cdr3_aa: CNARDFETQSF
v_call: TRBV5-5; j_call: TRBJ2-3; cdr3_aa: CASSFVGTGADTQYF
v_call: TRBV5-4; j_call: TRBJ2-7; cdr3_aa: CASSLNSASYEQYF
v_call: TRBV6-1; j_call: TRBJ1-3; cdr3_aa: CASSLGPRAGNTIYF
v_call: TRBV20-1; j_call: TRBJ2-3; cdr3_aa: CSARRAGGTDTQYF
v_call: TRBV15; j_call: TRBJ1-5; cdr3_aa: CATSMSSNQPQHF
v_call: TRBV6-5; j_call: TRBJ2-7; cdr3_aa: CASRPGAREQYF
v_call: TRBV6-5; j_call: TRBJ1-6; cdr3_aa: CASNPGYSPLHF
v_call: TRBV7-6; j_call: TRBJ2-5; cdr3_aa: CASSLRTGGFRETQYF
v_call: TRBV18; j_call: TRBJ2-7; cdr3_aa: CASSPQTGANEQYF
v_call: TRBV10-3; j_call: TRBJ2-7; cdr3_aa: CAISQPLAGGPYEQYF
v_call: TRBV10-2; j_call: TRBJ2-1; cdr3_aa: CASSESRLAGPQSEQFF
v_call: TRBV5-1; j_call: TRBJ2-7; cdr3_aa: CASSSSRDTTYEQYF
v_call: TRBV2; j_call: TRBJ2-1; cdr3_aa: CASRLPGTSSYNEQFF
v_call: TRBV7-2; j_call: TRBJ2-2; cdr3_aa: CASSEPGTGFGELFF
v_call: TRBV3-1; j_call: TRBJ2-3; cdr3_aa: CASSRGGGLTDTQYF
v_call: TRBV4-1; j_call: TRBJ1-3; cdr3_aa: CASSQDPLWGNTIYF
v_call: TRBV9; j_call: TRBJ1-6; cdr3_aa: CASSAATGGISPLHF
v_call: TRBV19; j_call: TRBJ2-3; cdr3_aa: CASCLGLASTDTQYF
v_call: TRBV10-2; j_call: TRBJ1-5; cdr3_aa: CASSEGAAFQPQHF
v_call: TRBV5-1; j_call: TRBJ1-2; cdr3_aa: CASSSGTGDYGYTF
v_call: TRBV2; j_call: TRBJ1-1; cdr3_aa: CASSNQGNTEAFF
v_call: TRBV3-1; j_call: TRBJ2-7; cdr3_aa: CASSQDSRTSGRVSSYEQYF
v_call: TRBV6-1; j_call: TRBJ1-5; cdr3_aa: CASSPPEGQAVFNQPQHF
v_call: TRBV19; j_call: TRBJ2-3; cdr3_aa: CASAGGSMNTDTQYF
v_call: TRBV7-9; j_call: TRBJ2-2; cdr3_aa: CASSLGWGPGELFF
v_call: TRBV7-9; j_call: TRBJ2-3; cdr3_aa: CASSLPSRSDTQYF
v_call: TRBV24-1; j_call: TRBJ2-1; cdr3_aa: CATSAPPTSGYNEQFF
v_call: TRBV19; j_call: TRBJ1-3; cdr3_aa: CASSTLGRGSGNTIYF
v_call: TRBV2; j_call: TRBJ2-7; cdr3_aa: CASLGGGSWYEQYF
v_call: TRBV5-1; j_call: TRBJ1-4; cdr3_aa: CASSLDREKLFF
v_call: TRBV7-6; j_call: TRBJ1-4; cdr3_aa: CASSLEAGGHEKLFF
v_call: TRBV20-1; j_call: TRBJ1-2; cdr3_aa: CSARTQTGKGYTF
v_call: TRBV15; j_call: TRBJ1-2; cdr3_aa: CATSRDGTDGYTF
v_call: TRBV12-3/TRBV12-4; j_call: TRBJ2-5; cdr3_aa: CASSSRRHQETQYF
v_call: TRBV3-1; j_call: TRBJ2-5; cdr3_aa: CASSQRGRQETQYF
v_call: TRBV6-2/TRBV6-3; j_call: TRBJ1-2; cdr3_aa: CASSLTGQTSQRGYTF
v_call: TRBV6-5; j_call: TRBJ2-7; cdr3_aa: CASSSASGTGVPYEQYF